These 21 T cell receptor beta chains were all obtained from the same sample, sequenced in a study of blood T cell repertoires in COVID-19. The data were produced by immunoSEQ multiplex PCR, yet TCRdb's version contains in-frame clones alone and is incomplete. The repertoire holds some 230,000 clones, with approximately 84% as singletons. What was sequenced was PBMCs or T cells enriched from blood (not recorded which). These receptors were collected from a man in his forties who had recovered from COVID-19.

The gene calls are TRBV18 and TRBJ1-5, with D unclear. In germline, CDR1 is KGHSH, CDR2 LQKENI. V gave up 3 bases and J gave up 7 bases, with 10 bases separating them. The CDR3 runs to 13 residues. The CDR3 is CASSPESVQPQHF. The CDR3 bases are TGTGCCAGCTCACCCGAATCGGTCCAGCCCCAGCATTTT. Based on the CDR3 plus reference TRBV18 and TRBJ1-5, the full variable domain is NAGVMQNPRHLVRRRGQEARLRCSPMKGHSHVYWYRQLPEEGLKFMVYLQKENIIDESGMPKERFSAEFPKEGPSILRIQQVVRGDSAAYFCASSPESVQPQHFGDGTRLSIL.

The chain employs TRBV13 and TRBJ1-1; D uncertain. This CDR3 has 16 amino acids. Germline V lookup: CDR1 PRHDT, CDR2 FYEKMQ (reference sequence). The V and J ends lost 5 bases and 5 bases respectively, with 21 bases between them. CDR3 sequence (DNA): TGTGCCAGCAGCCCTCGCGAGGCGGGGTATTATACTGAAGCTTTCTTT. It codes for CASSPREAGYYTEAFF.

The chain combines TRBV7-9 with TRBJ1-4, with 8 positions matching TRBD1. The germline CDR1 and CDR2 sequences are SEHNR and FQNEAQ (reference sequence). This CDR3 region has 15 residues. V gave up 5 bases and J gave up 8 bases; unmatched junction bases: 10. CDR3 residues: CASSRAQGAAEKLFF. In DNA, the CDR3 is TGTGCCAGCAGCCGAGCCCAGGGGGCGGCGGAAAAACTGTTTTTT.

This chain connects TRBV5-6 to TRBJ2-4; TRBD2 is a possible D gene (5 bases). The germline gives CDR1 SGHDT, CDR2 YYEEEE. The CDR3 sequence is 14 residues long. Trimming shortened V by 0 bases and J by 4 bases, and 8 bases separated the two germline ends. Here the CDR3 reads CASSLGGPKNIQYF. CDR3 nucleotide sequence: TGTGCCAGCAGCTTGGGAGGGCCAAAAAACATTCAGTACTTC.

This chain links TRBV19 with TRBJ2-5; TRBD1 agrees at 10 bases. Per the germline V gene, CDR1 is LNHDA and CDR2 is SQIVND (reference sequence). J lost 4 bases, V lost 3 bases, and 8 bases had no gene match. CDR3 size: 16 residues. CDR3 bases: TGTGCCAGTAGTATGTTACGGGACAGGGGTCGAGAGACCCAGTACTTC. This sequence encodes CASSMLRDRGRETQYF.

CDR3 in DNA: TGTGCCAGCAACCCAGGTGAGGGGGCGCCCGACTATGGCTACACCTTC. The encoded protein is CASNPGEGAPDYGYTF. V and J are TRBV2 and TRBJ1-2; 7 bases map to TRBD1. V lost 7 bases and J lost 3; bases outside the gene matches: 14. CDR1 SNHLY and CDR2 FYNNEI come from the germline V gene. The CDR3 consists of 16 residues.

This clone came up once. The chain joins TRBV9 to TRBJ2-2, with 10 nucleotides matching TRBD2. With V trimmed by 7 bases and J by 4 bases, 10 bases remained unmatched. Germline V CDR1 and CDR2: SGDLS, YYNGEE. This CDR3 is built from 16 residues. The CDR3 DNA reads TGTGCCAGCCACACCACCGGGACTAGCGCCACCGGGGAGCTGTTTTTT. Amino acid sequence: CASHTTGTSATGELFF.

The J gene is TRBJ2-7, the V gene TRBV19, with 11 bases aligning to TRBD2. CDR3 size: 15 residues. Trimming at V came to 3 bases and at J to 3 bases, leaving 4 bases not matched to a gene. Per germline, CDR1 LNHDA and CDR2 SQIVND (reference sequence). DNA of the CDR3: TGTGCCAGTAGTATCGTGGGACTAGCGGTCTACGAGCAGTACTTC. It is translated as CASSIVGLAVYEQYF.

For the CDR3, the DNA is TGCGCCAGCAGCCCACGGGACAGGGAACATACAGATACGCAGTATTTT. This sequence encodes CASSPRDREHTDTQYF. The J gene is TRBJ2-3, the V gene TRBV5-1; TRBD1 agrees at 9 bases. The ends lost 4 bases at V and 3 bases at J; junction bases unmatched: 9. The CDR3 is 16 residues long. Germline CDR1 is SGHRS and CDR2 is YFSETQ.

J is TRBJ1-2 and V is TRBV28; possible D gene TRBD1, 5 bases. Germline values: CDR1 MDHEN, CDR2 SYDVKM. V dropped 4 bases and J dropped 5 bases, with 17 bases sitting between them. The CDR3 runs 15 residues. CDR3 sequence reads: CASSSLPRVRYGYTF. The CDR3 coding sequence is TGTGCCAGCAGTTCTCTCCCCAGGGTCAGGTATGGCTACACCTTC.

The chain carries TRBV30 and TRBJ2-2; 10 positions agree with TRBD1. The J segment lost 6 bases and the V segment lost 8 bases, leaving 9 bases of the junction unmatched. Germline CDR1 and CDR2: GTSNPN and SVGIG (reference sequence). CDR3 length: 14 amino acids. In DNA form, the CDR3 reads TGTGCCGCGGACAGGGGGAATCTGGCCGGGGAGCTGTTTTTT. Translated: CAADRGNLAGELFF.

The chain combines TRBV27 with TRBJ2-7, with TRBD2 matching over 9 bases. The CDR3 length is 14 residues. The V gene end was trimmed by 4 bases and the J gene end by 2 bases; junction bases not matched to a gene: 3. CDR1 is MNHEY, CDR2 SMNVEV, per germline (reference sequence). The CDR3 is CASSWASGTYEQYF. The CDR3 bases are TGTGCCAGCAGTTGGGCTAGCGGGACCTACGAGCAGTACTTC.

The J gene is TRBJ2-7, the V gene TRBV6-2 or TRBV6-3, with a weak D call TRBD2 (6 bases). Trimming removed 6 bases from V and 2 bases from J, with 14 bases in between. CDR1 and CDR2 from the germline V gene are MNHEY and SVGEGT. The length of the CDR3 is 14 residues. The CDR3 nucleotides read TGTGCCAGCAGCCCTCGCCCGGGGGCCTACGAGCAGTACTTC. Translated: CASSPRPGAYEQYF.

This clone was found a few times. This chain connects TRBV28 to TRBJ2-5; perhaps TRBD2 as D (5 bases). V shed 5 bases and J shed 5 bases, with 15 bases lying between them. Germline V gives CDR1 MDHEN, CDR2 SYDVKM. The CDR3 covers 14 residues. The CDR3 protein is CASSGRASGETQYF. The CDR3, as DNA: TGTGCCAGCAGTGGTAGGGCCTCGGGGGAGACCCAGTACTTC. The full variable domain, rest sourced from reference TRBV28 and TRBJ2-5, is DVKVTQSSRYLVKRTGEKVFLECVQDMDHENMFWYRQDPGLGLRLIYFSYDVKMKEKGDIPEGYSVSREKKERFSLILESASTNQTSMYLCASSGRASGETQYFGPGTRLLVL.

The chain is built from TRBV19 and TRBJ1-2; no clear D. The V end was cut by 8 bases, the J end by 0 bases, with 22 bases between. The CDR3 length is 17 residues. The V gene's germline CDR1 is LNHDA and CDR2 SQIVND (reference sequence). CDR3 DNA: TGTGCCAGTGGACCTCGGGGTACGGGAGTGCCTAACTATGGCTACACCTTC. This sequence encodes CASGPRGTGVPNYGYTF.

The chain employs TRBV5-1 and TRBJ1-4; D ambiguous. The CDR3 has 15 amino acids. Germline CDR1 and CDR2: SGHRS and YFSETQ. The V end lost 0 bases, the J end lost 8 bases, and 14 bases lay between the germline ends. In nucleotides, the CDR3 is TGCGCCAGCAGCTTGGGGGCAGGATATCAGGAAAAACTGTTTTTT. Its protein product is CASSLGAGYQEKLFF.

This chain links TRBV18 with TRBJ1-4, with D hard to call. Germline V gene lookup returns CDR1 KGHSH and CDR2 LQKENI. This CDR3 has 17 amino acids. Trimming took 2 bases from V and 0 from J, leaving 13 bases between them. For the CDR3, the DNA is TGTGCCAGCTCACCAAGCCTGATGCCTGCAACTAATGAAAAACTGTTTTTT. Residues: CASSPSLMPATNEKLFF.

Here the CDR3 reads CASKGDREGLSPLHF. CDR3 DNA sequence: TGTGCCAGCAAGGGGGACAGGGAAGGGTTGTCACCCCTCCACTTT. The V call is TRBV2, the J call TRBJ1-6; 9 bases line up with TRBD1. CDR3 length: 15 amino acids. CDR1 SNHLY and CDR2 FYNNEI come from the germline V gene. The V and J ends lost 7 bases and 10 bases, in that order; junction bases with no gene match: 11.

This chain joins TRBV28 and TRBJ1-6; TRBD1 matches at 9 bases. The CDR3 runs to 16 residues. J lost 9 bases, V lost 6 bases, and 12 bases had no gene match. CDR1 and CDR2 (germline): MDHEN, SYDVKM. CDR3 bases: TGTGCCAGCAGGACCTTCGACAGGGGGGATGCTTCACCCCTCCACTTT. Protein: CASRTFDRGDASPLHF.

J is TRBJ2-1 and V is TRBV28, with TRBD2 matching over 12 bases. The CDR3 is 13 amino acids. The germline CDR1 and CDR2 sequences are MDHEN and SYDVKM. With 6 bases clipped from V and 16 bases from J, the junction kept 10 bases outside the gene matches. The CDR3 spells CASSQRLAGERFF. DNA for the CDR3: TGTGCCAGCAGCCAAAGACTAGCGGGAGAGCGTTTCTTC.

This chain uses TRBV19 with TRBJ1-5, with D unclear. CDR1 and CDR2 from the germline V gene are LNHDA and SQIVND (reference sequence). Trimming removed 7 bases at V and 0 bases at J, with 19 bases between. This CDR3 is built from 17 residues. DNA of the CDR3: TGTGCCAGTACTCCCCTCGGTCCGAGGGATAGCAATCAGCCCCAGCATTTT. This translates into CASTPLGPRDSNQPQHF.